This is a list of T cell receptor beta chains from one sample in a study of T cells in Graves' hyperthyroidism and ophthalmopathy. TCRdb processed the multiplex PCR reads anew with MiXCR; each CDR3 protein has one entry. The sample lists fewer than 450,000 distinct CDR3 sequences, about 18% seen once, with over 35% in the top ten. Sequenced: blood. Source of these receptors: a man aged 18 to 30 with Graves' ophthalmopathy. The CDR3 runs from the conserved cysteine through the conserved F or W. Each record gives: clone size, J gene, CDR3 length, V gene, D gene, CDR3 DNA, CDR3 protein. D genes are given only for firm matches. Clone sizes are given selectively: once, few, many, or a class where the clone is expanded.

NA	TRBJ2-2	16	TRBV7-2	TRBD2	TGTGCCAGCAGCCGGACTAGCGGGGGATATGCCGGGGAGCTGTTTTTT	CASSRTSGGYAGELFF
few	TRBJ1-5	13	TRBV19	NA	TGTGCCAGTAGCCCCCCAGGGCTTCAGCCCCAGCATTTT	CASSPPGLQPQHF
many	TRBJ1-2	14	TRBV12-3/TRBV12-4	NA	TGTGCCAGCAGTTTCGGTAGGGGAGGGTCTGGCTACACCTTC	CASSFGRGGSGYTF
many	TRBJ2-5	15	TRBV7-3	TRBD2	TGTGCCAGCAGCTTAGGTTGGGGACTAGCGGAGACCCAGTACTTC	CASSLGWGLAETQYF
few	TRBJ2-5	14	TRBV20-1	TRBD2	TGCAGTGCTAGAGATTTTAGCGGGGGGGAGACCCAGTACTTC	CSARDFSGGETQYF
many	TRBJ2-7	16	TRBV2	NA	TGTGCCAGCAGTGAAATTCAGGGGGGTAAGAGGTACGAGCAGTACTTC	CASSEIQGGKRYEQYF
few	TRBJ1-2	16	TRBV28	NA	TGTGCCAGCAGTTTATGGGGGGCCAGCTCCGTCTATGGCTACACCTTC	CASSLWGASSVYGYTF
NA	TRBJ1-1	10	TRBV12-3/TRBV12-4	NA	TGTGCCAGCAGTTTAACTGGTGCTTTCTTT	CASSLTGAFF
NA	TRBJ1-4	16	TRBV2	TRBD1	TGTGCCAGTACGACAGGGTTTTGGTCAACTAATGAAAAACTGTTTTTT	CASTTGFWSTNEKLFF
many	TRBJ1-1	13	TRBV12-3/TRBV12-4	NA	TGTGCCAGCAGGGACGATTTGAACACTGAAGCTTTCTTT	CASRDDLNTEAFF
few	TRBJ2-3	13	TRBV4-1	NA	TGCGCCAGCAGCCAAGTGTCGGTGGATACGCAGTATTTT	CASSQVSVDTQYF
many	TRBJ2-2	13	TRBV2	NA	TGTGCCCTGTGGGAGCGGGCATCCGGGGAGCTGTTTTTT	CALWERASGELFF
many	TRBJ2-3	19	TRBV5-1	TRBD2	TGCGCCAGCAGCGGACCTCTAGCGGGGGCCGGGGAAAGCACAGATACGCAGTATTTT	CASSGPLAGAGESTDTQYF
NA	TRBJ2-7	14	TRBV20-1	TRBD1	TGCAGTGCTAGAGGGACAGGGGGCTTCTACGAGCAGTACTTC	CSARGTGGFYEQYF
many	TRBJ1-1	14	TRBV12-5	NA	TGTGCTAGTGGCCCGGGGTCGCCGAGCACTGAAGCTTTCTTT	CASGPGSPSTEAFF
few	TRBJ2-7	18	TRBV28	TRBD2	TGCGCCAGCAGGATGATACTAGCGGGGGGGCCCGGATCCTACGAGCAGTACTTC	CASRMILAGGPGSYEQYF
NA	TRBJ2-2	16	TRBV5-1	NA	TGCGCCAGCAGCTTGTTTCAGGGTCCGGACACCGGGGAGCTGTTTTTT	CASSLFQGPDTGELFF
many	TRBJ1-2	14	TRBV20-1	NA	TGCAGTGCTAGAGGCTCTGCGAAAAACTATGGCTACACCTTC	CSARGSAKNYGYTF
NA	TRBJ1-6	16	TRBV2	NA	TGTGCCAGCAGGGGGAGAGGGGCCACCTATAATTCACCCCTCCACTTT	CASRGRGATYNSPLHF
NA	TRBJ1-1	15	TRBV4-1	NA	TGCGCCAGCAGCCAAGATTGGTCGGGGAACACTGAAGCTTTCTTT	CASSQDWSGNTEAFF
many	TRBJ2-7	15	TRBV12-3/TRBV12-4	NA	TGTGCCAGCAGTTTTGGGCAGCCCAACTCCTACGAGCAGTACTTC	CASSFGQPNSYEQYF
NA	TRBJ2-3	15	TRBV7-2	TRBD1	TGTGCCATAACTGGGACAGGGAAACCCACAGATACGCAGTATTTT	CAITGTGKPTDTQYF
many	TRBJ2-5	12	TRBV7-2	NA	TGTGCCAGCAGCCAGGCGTGGGAGACCCAGTACTTC	CASSQAWETQYF
few	TRBJ2-1	12	TRBV5-1	NA	TGCGCCAGCAGCTTGGAAGGGACCAGGGGGTTCTTC	CASSLEGTRGFF
many	TRBJ2-2	13	TRBV7-9	NA	TGTGCCAGCAGCATACAGAACACCGGGGAGCTGTTTTTT	CASSIQNTGELFF
NA	TRBJ1-6	15	TRBV5-6	NA	TGTGCCAGCAGCTTGGGAATAGGCGCAGGGTCACCCCTCCACTTT	CASSLGIGAGSPLHF
many	TRBJ1-1	13	TRBV5-1	NA	TGCGCCAGCAATATGGACGGATACACTGAAGCTTTCTTT	CASNMDGYTEAFF
many	TRBJ1-1	15	TRBV5-1	NA	TGCGCCAGGAAAACCGGGACCCCGGGGGACACTGAAGCTTTCTTT	CARKTGTPGDTEAFF
few	TRBJ1-6	15	TRBV20-1	TRBD1	TGCAGTGCTAAGGGGACAGGGGGCGACGGTTCACCCCTCCACTTT	CSAKGTGGDGSPLHF
many	TRBJ1-2	14	TRBV2	NA	TGTGCCAGCAGTGAAAACGCAGAAAACTATGGCTACACCTTC	CASSENAENYGYTF
many	TRBJ1-4	14	TRBV3-1	NA	TGTGCCAGCAGCCTCGGGGGGGCTAATGAAAAACTGTTTTTT	CASSLGGANEKLFF
many	TRBJ2-7	16	TRBV7-2	TRBD2	TGTGCCAGCAGCCCCAAAGTAGGGACTAGCTACTACGAGCAGTACTTC	CASSPKVGTSYYEQYF
many	TRBJ2-3	14	TRBV9	TRBD1	TGTGCCAGCAGCGTAGAGAGGGGGCCAGATACGCAGTATTTT	CASSVERGPDTQYF
few	TRBJ1-2	11	TRBV27	NA	TGTGCCAGCAGGGACCCATATGGCTACACCTTC	CASRDPYGYTF
many	TRBJ1-1	15	TRBV12-3/TRBV12-4	NA	TGTGCCAGCAAAAGAGTAGTGGGGATGAACACTGAAGCTTTCTTT	CASKRVVGMNTEAFF
many	TRBJ1-1	13	TRBV7-3	NA	TGTGCCAGCAGTTTACAGCTTAACACTGAAGCTTTCTTT	CASSLQLNTEAFF
NA	TRBJ2-3	16	TRBV7-9	TRBD2	TGTGCCAGCAGCTCTACTAGCGGGGGGGTTATGGATACGCAGTATTTT	CASSSTSGGVMDTQYF
NA	TRBJ2-5	17	TRBV4-2	TRBD2	TGTGCCAGCAGCCAAGCAGTAACTAGCGGGCCCCAAGAGACCCAGTACTTC	CASSQAVTSGPQETQYF
few	TRBJ2-1	12	TRBV10-3	NA	TGTGCCATCAGTGGCCTAATAGGCGAGCAGTTCTTC	CAISGLIGEQFF
few	TRBJ2-3	15	TRBV7-3	NA	TGTGCCAGCAGCTTAACGGGGGGGCGGTCAGATACGCAGTATTTT	CASSLTGGRSDTQYF
many	TRBJ2-7	15	TRBV6-1	NA	TGTGCCAGCAGCGTCGACGGTGGTCTCTCCTACGAGCAGTACTTC	CASSVDGGLSYEQYF
medium-sized	TRBJ2-3	15	TRBV9	NA	TGTGCCAGCAGCGTAGAGAGGGCGAGCACAGATACGCAGTATTTT	CASSVERASTDTQYF
NA	TRBJ2-1	13	TRBV9	TRBD2	TGTGCCAGCAGCGTAGTCCCGGGAGGTGAGCAGTTCTTC	CASSVVPGGEQFF
many	TRBJ2-6	17	TRBV24-1	NA	TGTGCCACCAGTGTGGCAGGGACACACTCTGGGGCCAACGTCCTGACTTTC	CATSVAGTHSGANVLTF
many	TRBJ1-2	15	TRBV7-8	TRBD1	TGTGCCAGCAGCTACGACAGGGGAGAGGACTATGGCTACACCTTC	CASSYDRGEDYGYTF
many	TRBJ2-3	12	TRBV2	NA	TGTGCCAGCAGTTTAACCCTACATACGCAGTATTTT	CASSLTLHTQYF
many	TRBJ1-1	15	TRBV20-1	NA	TGCAGTGCTAGAGATTGGGGCAGCATGAACACTGAAGCTTTCTTT	CSARDWGSMNTEAFF
many	TRBJ2-7	15	TRBV7-9	NA	TGTGCCAGCAGCCGCACAGGGCTCCGTTTCTACGAGCAGTACTTC	CASSRTGLRFYEQYF
many	TRBJ1-1	12	TRBV20-1	NA	TGCAGTGCTACGACACCGAACACTGAAGCTTTCTTT	CSATTPNTEAFF
many	TRBJ1-5	13	TRBV6-5	NA	TGTGCCAGCAGTTACTCCAGGAATCAGCCCCAGCATTTT	CASSYSRNQPQHF
few	TRBJ2-1	14	TRBV9	NA	TGTGCCAGCAGCGTAGACGGGACTTCGCATGAGCAGTTCTTC	CASSVDGTSHEQFF
NA	TRBJ1-1	11	TRBV20-1	TRBD1	TGCAGTGCTACACAGGGGGAGAAAGCTTTCTTT	CSATQGEKAFF
NA	TRBJ2-5	13	TRBV20-1	NA	TGCAGTACCCCCCAGTCGGGCCAAGAGACCCAGTACTTC	CSTPQSGQETQYF
few	TRBJ2-1	15	TRBV5-1	NA	TGCGCCAGCAGCTTGGAACAGGCTGCGGGTAATGAGCAGTTCTTC	CASSLEQAAGNEQFF